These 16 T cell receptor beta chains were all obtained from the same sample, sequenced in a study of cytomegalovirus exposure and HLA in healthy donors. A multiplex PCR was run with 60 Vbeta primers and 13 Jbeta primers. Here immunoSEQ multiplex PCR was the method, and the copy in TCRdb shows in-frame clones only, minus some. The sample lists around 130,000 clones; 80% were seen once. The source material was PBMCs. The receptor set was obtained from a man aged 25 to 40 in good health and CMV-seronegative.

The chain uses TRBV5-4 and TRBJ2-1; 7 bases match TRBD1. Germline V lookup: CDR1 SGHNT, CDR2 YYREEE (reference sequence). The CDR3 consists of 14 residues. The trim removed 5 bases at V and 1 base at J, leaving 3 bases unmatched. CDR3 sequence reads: CASSLQGSYNEQFF. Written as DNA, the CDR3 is TGTGCCAGCAGTCTACAGGGGTCCTACAATGAGCAGTTCTTC.

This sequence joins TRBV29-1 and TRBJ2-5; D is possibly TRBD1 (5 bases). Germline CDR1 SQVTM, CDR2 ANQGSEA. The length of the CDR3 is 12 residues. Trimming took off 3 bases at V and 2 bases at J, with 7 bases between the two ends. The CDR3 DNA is TGCAGCGTTGATCGACAGCAAGAGACCCAGTACTTC. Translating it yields CSVDRQQETQYF. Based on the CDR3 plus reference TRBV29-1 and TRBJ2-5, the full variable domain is SAVISQKPSRDICQRGTSLTIQCQVDSQVTMMFWYRQQPGQSLTLIATANQGSEATYESGFVIDKFPISRPNLTFSTLTVSNMSPEDSSIYLCSVDRQQETQYFGPGTRLLVL.

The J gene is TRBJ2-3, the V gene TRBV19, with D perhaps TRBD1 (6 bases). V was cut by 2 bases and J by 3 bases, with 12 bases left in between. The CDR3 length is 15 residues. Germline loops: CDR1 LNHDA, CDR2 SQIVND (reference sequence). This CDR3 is CASSILAGVTDTQYF. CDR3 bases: TGTGCCAGTAGTATACTGGCAGGGGTAACAGATACGCAGTATTTT.

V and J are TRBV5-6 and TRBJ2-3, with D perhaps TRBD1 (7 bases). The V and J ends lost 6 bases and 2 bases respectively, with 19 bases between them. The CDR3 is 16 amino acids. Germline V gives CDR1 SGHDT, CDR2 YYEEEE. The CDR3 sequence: CASNLWRDSLTDTQYF. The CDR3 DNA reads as TGTGCCAGCAACCTGTGGAGGGACAGTCTCACAGATACGCAGTATTTT. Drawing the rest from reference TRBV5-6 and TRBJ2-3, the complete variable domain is DAGVTQSPTHLIKTRGQQVTLRCSPKSGHDTVSWYQQALGQGPQFIFQYYEEEERQRGNFPDRFSGHQFPNYSSELNVNALLLGDSALYLCASNLWRDSLTDTQYFGPGTRLTVL.

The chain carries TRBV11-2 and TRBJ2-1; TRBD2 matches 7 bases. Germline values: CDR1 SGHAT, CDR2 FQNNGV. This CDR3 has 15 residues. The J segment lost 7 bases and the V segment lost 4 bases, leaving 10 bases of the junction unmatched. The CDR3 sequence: CASSSPATSSNEQFF. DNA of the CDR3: TGTGCCAGCAGCTCCCCAGCGACTAGCTCTAATGAGCAGTTCTTC.

This CDR3 is CASNPGLATYEQYF. The CDR3 region has the DNA TGTGCCAGCAACCCGGGACTAGCTACTTACGAGCAGTACTTC. The rearrangement links TRBV27 to TRBJ2-7; the match to TRBD2 covers 9 bases. Germline-derived CDR1 and CDR2 are MNHEY and SMNVEV (reference sequence). The CDR3 has 14 residues. V lost 7 bases to trimming and J lost 4 bases; unmatched junction nucleotides: 8.

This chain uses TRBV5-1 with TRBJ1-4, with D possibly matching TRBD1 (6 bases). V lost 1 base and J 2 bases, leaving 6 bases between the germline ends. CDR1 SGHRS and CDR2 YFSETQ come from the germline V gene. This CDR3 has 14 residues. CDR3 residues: CASSLQGTNEKLFF. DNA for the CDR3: TGCGCCAGCAGCTTGCAGGGGACTAATGAAAAACTGTTTTTT.

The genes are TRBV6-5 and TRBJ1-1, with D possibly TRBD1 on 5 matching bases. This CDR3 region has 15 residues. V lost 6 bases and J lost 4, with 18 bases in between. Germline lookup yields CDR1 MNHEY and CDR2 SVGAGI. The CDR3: CASSRLFRGGTEAFF. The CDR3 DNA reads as TGTGCCAGCAGCCGCCTTTTCCGGGGGGGCACTGAAGCTTTCTTT.

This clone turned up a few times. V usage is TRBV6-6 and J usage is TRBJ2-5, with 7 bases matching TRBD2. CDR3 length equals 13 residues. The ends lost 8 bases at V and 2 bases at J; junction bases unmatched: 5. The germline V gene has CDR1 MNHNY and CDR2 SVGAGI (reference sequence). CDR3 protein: CASVPSGQETQYF. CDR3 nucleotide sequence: TGTGCCAGCGTCCCTAGCGGTCAAGAGACCCAGTACTTC.

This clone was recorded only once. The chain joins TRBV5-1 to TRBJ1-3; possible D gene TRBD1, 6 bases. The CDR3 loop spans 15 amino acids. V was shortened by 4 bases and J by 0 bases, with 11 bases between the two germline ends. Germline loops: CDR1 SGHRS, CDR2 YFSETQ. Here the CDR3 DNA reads TGCGCCAGCAGCCCGGGACAAAGCTCTGGAAACACCATATATTTT. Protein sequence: CASSPGQSSGNTIYF.

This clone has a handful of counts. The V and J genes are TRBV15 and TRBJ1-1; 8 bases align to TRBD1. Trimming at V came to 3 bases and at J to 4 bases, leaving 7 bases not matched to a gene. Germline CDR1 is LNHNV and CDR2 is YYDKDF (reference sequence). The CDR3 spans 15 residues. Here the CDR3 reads CATSRDGQGGTEAFF. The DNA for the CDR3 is TGTGCCACCAGCAGGGACGGACAGGGCGGCACTGAAGCTTTCTTT. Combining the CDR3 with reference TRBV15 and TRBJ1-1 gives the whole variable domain DAMVIQNPRYQVTQFGKPVTLSCSQTLNHNVMYWYQQKSSQAPKLLFHYYDKDFNNEADTPDNFQSRRPNTSFCFLDIRSPGLGDTAMYLCATSRDGQGGTEAFFGQGTRLTVV.

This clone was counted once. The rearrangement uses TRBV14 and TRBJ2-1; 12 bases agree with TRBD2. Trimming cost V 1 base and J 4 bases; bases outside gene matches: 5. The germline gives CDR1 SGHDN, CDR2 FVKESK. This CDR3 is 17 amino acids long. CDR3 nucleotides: TGTGCCAGCAGCCAAGGGGATCTAGCGGGAGGGTACAATGAGCAGTTCTTC. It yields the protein CASSQGDLAGGYNEQFF. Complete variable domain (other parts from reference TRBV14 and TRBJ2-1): EAGVTQFPSHSVIEKGQTVTLRCDPISGHDNLYWYRRVMGKEIKFLLHFVKESKQDESGMPNNRFLAERTGGTYSTLKVQPAELEDSGVYFCASSQGDLAGGYNEQFFGPGTRLTVL.

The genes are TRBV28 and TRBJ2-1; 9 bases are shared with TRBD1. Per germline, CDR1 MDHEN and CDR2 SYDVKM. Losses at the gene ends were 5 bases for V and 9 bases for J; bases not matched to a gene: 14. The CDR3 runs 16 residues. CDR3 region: CASSLRIGTGSGEQFF. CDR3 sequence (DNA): TGTGCCAGCAGTCTACGAATAGGGACAGGGTCGGGTGAGCAGTTCTTC.

Here the CDR3 reads CASSPDKPGEQYF. CDR3 DNA sequence: TGTGCCAGCAGCCCGGACAAGCCCGGCGAGCAGTACTTC. The chain employs TRBV5-6 and TRBJ2-7, with D maybe TRBD1 (5 bases). Germline-derived CDR1 and CDR2 are SGHDT and YYEEEE. V gave up 4 bases and J gave up 6 bases, with 14 bases separating them. The CDR3 is 13 amino acids.

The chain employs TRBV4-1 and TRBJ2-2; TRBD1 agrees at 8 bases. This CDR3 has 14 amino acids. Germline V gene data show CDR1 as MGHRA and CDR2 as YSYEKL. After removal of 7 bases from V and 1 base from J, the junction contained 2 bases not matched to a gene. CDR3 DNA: TGCGCCAGCAAGGGGACAGGGAACACCGGGGAGCTGTTTTTT. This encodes CASKGTGNTGELFF.

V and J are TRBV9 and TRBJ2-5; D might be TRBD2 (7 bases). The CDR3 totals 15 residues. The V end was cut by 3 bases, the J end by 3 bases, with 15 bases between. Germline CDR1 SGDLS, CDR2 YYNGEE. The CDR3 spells CASSAWGGAEETQYF. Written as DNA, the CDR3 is TGTGCCAGCAGCGCCTGGGGGGGGGCTGAAGAGACCCAGTACTTC.